This TCR beta chain was captured by sequencing in a study of blood T cell repertoires in COVID-19. In the study overall: Specimens from acute and convalescent COVID-19 originated in the United States, Italy and Spain. From T cells, B-cell-depleted T cells, or PBMCs came the material, which was cDNA or gDNA.

Germline V CDR1 and CDR2: SGDLS, YYNGEE. V was pared by 7 bases and J by 4 bases, with 10 bases between. This CDR3 has 12 residues. In the source study's methods: How many nucleated cells were present was estimated from reference gene primer amplification. The assay was immunoSEQ multiplex PCR, and TCRdb's table has in-frame clones only and misses some. The D gene and trimming were derived from the DNA, and the V and J assignments and clone size from that table. This table has 90,000 to 120,000 clones, 75% to 90% appearing once. The TCR originated in a man aged 45-65 years with acute or convalescent COVID-19. The sample consisted of peripheral blood. The chain combines TRBV9 with TRBJ2-3; unclear D gene. The CDR3 sequence is CASGSDSDTQYF. CDR3 bases: TGTGCCAGCGGTTCTGACTCAGATACGCAGTATTTT. The whole variable domain, remainder taken from reference TRBV9 and TRBJ2-3, is DSGVTQTPKHLITATGQRVTLRCSPRSGDLSVYWYQQSLDQGLQFLIQYYNGEERAKGNILERFSAQQFPDLHSELNLSSLELGDSALYFCASGSDSDTQYFGPGTRLTVL.